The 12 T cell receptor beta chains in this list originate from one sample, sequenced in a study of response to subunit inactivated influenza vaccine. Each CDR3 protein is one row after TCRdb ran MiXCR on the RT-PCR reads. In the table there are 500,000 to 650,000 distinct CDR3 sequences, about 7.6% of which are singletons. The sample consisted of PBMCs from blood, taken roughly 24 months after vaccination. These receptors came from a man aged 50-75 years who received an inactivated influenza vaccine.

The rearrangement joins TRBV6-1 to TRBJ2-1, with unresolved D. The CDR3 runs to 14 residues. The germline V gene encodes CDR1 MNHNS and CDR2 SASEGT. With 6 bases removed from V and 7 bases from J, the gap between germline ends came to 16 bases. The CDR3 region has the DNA TGTGCCAGCAGGGCAGCTTCTTCAGCGAATGAGCAGTTCTTC. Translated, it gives CASRAASSANEQFF.

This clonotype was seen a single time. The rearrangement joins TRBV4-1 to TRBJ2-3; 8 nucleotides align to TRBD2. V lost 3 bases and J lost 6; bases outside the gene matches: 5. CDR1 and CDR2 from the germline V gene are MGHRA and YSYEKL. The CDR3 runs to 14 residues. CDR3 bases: TGCGCCAGCAGCCACCTTGGACTAGCTGATACGCAGTATTTT. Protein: CASSHLGLADTQYF.

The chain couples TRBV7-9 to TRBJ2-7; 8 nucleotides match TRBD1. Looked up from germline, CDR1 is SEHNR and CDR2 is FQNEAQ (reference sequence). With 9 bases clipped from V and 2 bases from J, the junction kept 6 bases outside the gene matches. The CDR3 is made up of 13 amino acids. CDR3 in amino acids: CASATGVTYEQYF. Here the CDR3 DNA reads TGTGCCAGTGCGACAGGGGTGACCTACGAGCAGTACTTC.

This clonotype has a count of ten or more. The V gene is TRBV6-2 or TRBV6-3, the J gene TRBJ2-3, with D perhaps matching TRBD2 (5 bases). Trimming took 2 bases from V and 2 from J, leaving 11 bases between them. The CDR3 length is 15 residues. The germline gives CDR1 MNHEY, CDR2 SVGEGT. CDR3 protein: CASSYGSFSTDTQYF. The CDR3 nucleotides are TGTGCCAGCAGTTACGGGAGTTTCTCCACAGATACGCAGTATTTT.

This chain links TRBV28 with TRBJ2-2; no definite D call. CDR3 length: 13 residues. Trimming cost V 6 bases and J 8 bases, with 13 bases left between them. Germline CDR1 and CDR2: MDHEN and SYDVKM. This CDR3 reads CASSFLEAGELFF. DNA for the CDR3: TGTGCCAGCAGCTTCCTAGAAGCTGGGGAGCTGTTTTTT.

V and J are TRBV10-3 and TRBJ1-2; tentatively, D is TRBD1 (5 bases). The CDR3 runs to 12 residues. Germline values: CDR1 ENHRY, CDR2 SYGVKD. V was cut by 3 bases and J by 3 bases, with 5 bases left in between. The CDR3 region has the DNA TGTGCCATCAGTGACAGGGACTATGGCTACACCTTC. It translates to CAISDRDYGYTF.

The CDR3 bases are TGTGCCAGCAGCCCGGACAAAACCCAGTACTTC. The encoded protein is CASSPDKTQYF. The chain carries TRBV7-9 and TRBJ2-5; TRBD1 is a possible D gene (5 bases). CDR1 SEHNR and CDR2 FQNEAQ come from the germline V gene (reference sequence). Trimming cost V 5 bases and J 8 bases, with 9 bases left between them. This CDR3 has 11 residues.

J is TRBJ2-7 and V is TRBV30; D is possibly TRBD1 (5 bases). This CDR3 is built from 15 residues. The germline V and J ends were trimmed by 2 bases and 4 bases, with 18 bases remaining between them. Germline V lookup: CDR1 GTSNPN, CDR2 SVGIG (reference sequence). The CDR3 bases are TGTGCCTGGAGTCCTTGGGGCTCTGCGGCTTACGAGCAGTACTTC. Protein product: CAWSPWGSAAYEQYF.

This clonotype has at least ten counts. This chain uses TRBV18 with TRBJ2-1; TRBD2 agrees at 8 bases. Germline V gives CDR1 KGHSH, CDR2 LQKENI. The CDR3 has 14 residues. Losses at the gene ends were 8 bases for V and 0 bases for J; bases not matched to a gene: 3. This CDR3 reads CASLAGRSYNEQFF. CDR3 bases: TGTGCCAGCCTAGCGGGCCGCTCCTACAATGAGCAGTTCTTC. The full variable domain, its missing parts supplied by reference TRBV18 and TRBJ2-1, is NAGVMQNPRHLVRRRGQEARLRCSPMKGHSHVYWYRQLPEEGLKFMVYLQKENIIDESGMPKERFSAEFPKEGPSILRIQQVVRGDSAAYFCASLAGRSYNEQFFGPGTRLTVL.

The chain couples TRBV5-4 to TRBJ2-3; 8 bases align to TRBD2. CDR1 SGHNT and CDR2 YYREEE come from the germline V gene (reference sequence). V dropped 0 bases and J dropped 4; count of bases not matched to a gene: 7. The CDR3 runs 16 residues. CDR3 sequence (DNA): TGTGCCAGCAGCTTGGCCCCGGGGGGGTCTGCAGATACGCAGTATTTT. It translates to CASSLAPGGSADTQYF.

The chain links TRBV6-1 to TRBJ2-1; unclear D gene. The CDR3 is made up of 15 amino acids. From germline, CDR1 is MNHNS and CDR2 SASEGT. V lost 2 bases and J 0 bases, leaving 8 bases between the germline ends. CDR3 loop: CASSEHQSSYNEQFF. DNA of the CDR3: TGTGCCAGCAGTGAACACCAGAGCTCCTACAATGAGCAGTTCTTC.

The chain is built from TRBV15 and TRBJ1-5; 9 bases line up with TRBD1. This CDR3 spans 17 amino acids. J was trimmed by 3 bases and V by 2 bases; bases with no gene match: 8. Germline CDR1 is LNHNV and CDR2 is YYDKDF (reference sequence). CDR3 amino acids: CATSRPRDRVNNQPQHF. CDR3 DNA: TGTGCCACCAGCAGACCTCGGGACAGGGTGAACAATCAGCCCCAGCATTTT.